Below, one T cell receptor (beta chain) is given with its context. Its antigen is unknown. A read error may be the cause here, since a much bigger clone is one base away. The data belong to a study of breast tumors, draining lymph nodes, adjacent tissues. Study-level findings and limits: The lymph node origin of tumor T cells was framed as consistent with a hypothesis, not demonstrated.

TCRdb analysed the multiplex PCR reads with MiXCR anew, one entry per CDR3 protein. The sample lists about 230,000 distinct CDR3 sequences, about 30% occurring once. Breast cancer patients provided tissue from their axillary draining lymph nodes. Germline CDR1 reads MGHRA; CDR2 reads YSYEKL. There are 14 residues in the CDR3. V was clipped by 7 bases and J by 3 bases; unmatched bases: 6. Sequences were obtained from axillary lymph node tissue. This rearrangement joins TRBV4-1 to TRBJ1-2; 9 bases agree with TRBD1. This receptor was identified in a female donor with breast cancer. Some clones in this sample may be carry-over from other donors' samples. CDR3 region: CASTRTGDYYGYTF. CDR3 in DNA: TGCGCCAGCACTCGGACAGGGGATTACTATGGCTACACCTTC.